Below, 23 T cell receptor beta chains from the same sample are listed, as sequenced in a study of early T cells in non-severe SARS-CoV-2 infection. Via MiXCR, TCRdb re-called the 5' RACE reads, giving one row per CDR3 protein. This sample yields 80,000 or so distinct CDR3 sequences, of which around 15% are seen a single time; about 12% belongs to the top ten. Material for sequencing was whole blood. The receptors come from an adult who was a healthcare worker with PCR-confirmed SARS-CoV-2 infection or an uninfected control (not recorded which).

A few counts support this clonotype. The chain uses TRBV6-1 and TRBJ2-2, with D perhaps TRBD2 (7 bases). V gave up 6 bases and J gave up 0 bases, with 11 bases separating them. The CDR3 is 15 amino acids. Germline V lookup: CDR1 MNHNS, CDR2 SASEGT. The CDR3 protein is CASRGGGANTGELFF. In nucleotides, the CDR3 is TGTGCCAGCAGAGGGGGGGGCGCGAACACCGGGGAGCTGTTTTTT.

For the CDR3, the DNA is TGTGCCAGCAGGCGGACAGGGAACGAAGCTGAGCAGTTCTTC. The encoded protein is CASRRTGNEAEQFF. The gene calls are TRBV6-6 and TRBJ2-1; TRBD1 matches 8 bases. Losses at the gene ends were 6 bases for V and 9 bases for J; bases not matched to a gene: 10. Germline V CDR1 and CDR2: MNHNY, SVGAGI (reference sequence). This CDR3 spans 14 amino acids.

This chain joins TRBV28 and TRBJ1-4, with D possibly matching TRBD1 (5 bases). Germline V gene lookup returns CDR1 MDHEN and CDR2 SYDVKM. CDR3 length: 15 residues. Deletions cut 8 bases from V and 4 bases from J, with 17 bases between. CDR3 amino acids: CASCVDRRLNEKLFF. As DNA, the CDR3 is TGTGCCAGCTGTGTTGACAGACGCCTTAATGAAAAACTGTTTTTT.

This clonotype was picked up many times. The genes are TRBV11-2 and TRBJ2-1, with 9 bases aligning to TRBD2. V shed 2 bases and J 10 bases; nucleotides not matched to a gene: 6. This CDR3 comprises 14 residues. Germline CDR1 and CDR2: SGHAT and FQNNGV. The CDR3 is CASSLTGTSKEQFF. The CDR3 coding sequence is TGTGCCAGCAGCTTAACCGGGACTAGCAAGGAGCAGTTCTTC.

This clonotype was picked up many times. The chain employs TRBV12-3 or TRBV12-4 and TRBJ1-6; TRBD1 agrees at 9 bases. The length of the CDR3 is 14 residues. V dropped 3 bases and J dropped 8; count of bases not matched to a gene: 2. The chain's CDR3 is CASSLGTGYSPLHF. In DNA, the CDR3 is TGTGCCAGCAGTTTGGGGACAGGGTATTCACCCCTCCACTTT.

This clonotype was observed a handful of times. This rearrangement joins TRBV10-3 to TRBJ2-3; tentative D call: TRBD2 (6 bases). V gave up 6 bases and J gave up 0 bases, with 10 bases separating them. Per germline, CDR1 ENHRY and CDR2 SYGVKD. The CDR3 spans 14 residues. CDR3 in DNA: TGTGCCATCAGACGCGGGGCAAGCACAGATACGCAGTATTTT. Translation: CAIRRGASTDTQYF.

This clonotype was seen more than once but under ten times. The chain carries TRBV29-1 and TRBJ2-1, with no clear D. Trimming pared 4 bases from V and 13 bases from J, leaving 14 bases between. The CDR3 totals 11 residues. The V gene's germline CDR1 is SQVTM and CDR2 ANQGSEA. The CDR3 is CSVARDTPQFF. CDR3 in DNA: TGCAGCGTTGCCCGCGATACACCCCAGTTCTTC.

The V call is TRBV7-2, the J call TRBJ2-7, with a possible D match to TRBD2 (5 bases). CDR3 length equals 14 residues. Germline-derived CDR1 and CDR2 are SGHTA and FQGNSA. V lost 4 bases to trimming and J lost 2 bases, with 12 bases between them. The CDR3 region has the DNA TGTGCCAGCAGCTCCGGAGGCATCGCCTACGAGCAGTACTTC. Translating it yields CASSSGGIAYEQYF.

This chain links TRBV24-1 with TRBJ2-2; 9 bases are a match to TRBD2. The CDR3 spans 17 residues. V shed 3 bases and J 4 bases; nucleotides not matched to a gene: 8. Germline V CDR1 and CDR2: KGHDR, SFDVKD. CDR3 sequence: CATSDNRPSGATGELFF. DNA for the CDR3: TGTGCCACCAGTGATAACCGCCCTAGCGGGGCCACCGGGGAGCTGTTTTTT.

A few counts support this clonotype. This chain uses TRBV6-1 with TRBJ1-2; 7 nucleotides line up with TRBD1. Germline trimming cut 7 bases from V and 4 bases from J; bases unmatched to any gene: 9. From germline, CDR1 is MNHNS and CDR2 SASEGT. This CDR3 comprises 14 residues. The CDR3 protein is CASTQREGAYGYTF. The CDR3, as DNA: TGTGCCAGCACTCAACGGGAGGGGGCCTATGGCTACACCTTC.

The genes are TRBV27 and TRBJ1-1, with D unclear. Germline CDR1 and CDR2: MNHEY and SMNVEV (reference sequence). V was shortened by 8 bases and J by 0 bases, with 13 bases between the two germline ends. The CDR3 spans 14 residues. CDR3 protein: CASGPSPMNTEAFF. CDR3 nucleotides: TGTGCCAGCGGACCCAGCCCTATGAACACTGAAGCTTTCTTT.

The chain couples TRBV12-3 or TRBV12-4 to TRBJ2-7, with D unclear. The ends were cut back, 3 bases at V and 3 bases at J, with 6 bases in the middle. There are 12 residues in the CDR3. The CDR3 DNA is TGTGCCAGCAGTTTTTTACGCTACGAGCAGTACTTC. It specifies CASSFLRYEQYF.

The chain is built from TRBV11-1 and TRBJ2-3; TRBD2 might be the D (5 bases). V was shortened by 4 bases and J by 5 bases, with 10 bases between the two germline ends. Germline loops: CDR1 SGHAT, CDR2 FQDESV (reference sequence). The CDR3 totals 13 residues. The CDR3 nucleotides are TGTGCCAGCAGCTCGGACTGGCGAGATACGCAGTATTTT. Amino acids: CASSSDWRDTQYF.

This clonotype has only a few counts. This chain connects TRBV7-9 to TRBJ2-7; D not resolved. Germline lookup yields CDR1 SEHNR and CDR2 FQNEAQ (reference sequence). V lost 2 bases and J 2 bases, leaving 16 bases between the germline ends. The CDR3 extends over 16 amino acids. Written as DNA, the CDR3 is TGTGCCAGCAGCTTAATGTATGAGACAAATACCTACGAGCAGTACTTC. Translation gives CASSLMYETNTYEQYF. Full variable domain (outside the CDR3, taken from reference TRBV7-9 and TRBJ2-7): DTGVSQNPRHKITKRGQNVTFRCDPISEHNRLYWYRQTLGQGPEFLTYFQNEAQLEKSRLLSDRFSAERPKGSFSTLEIQRTEQGDSAMYLCASSLMYETNTYEQYFGPGTRLTVT.

This clonotype was observed many times. This rearrangement joins TRBV7-2 to TRBJ2-7; 8 nucleotides agree with TRBD1. The CDR3 is 14 amino acids. From germline, CDR1 is SGHTA and CDR2 FQGNSA. The junction had 8 bases not matched to a gene; V was cut back by 5 bases and J by 5 bases. In nucleotides, the CDR3 is TGTGCCAGCAGCACTGGACAGGGAGAGAACGAGCAGTACTTC. Its translation is CASSTGQGENEQYF.

The V and J genes are TRBV7-9 and TRBJ2-7; no definite D call. The CDR3 contains 13 residues. V was shortened by 2 bases and J by 2 bases, with 7 bases between the two germline ends. Germline V gene sequence: CDR1 SEHNR, CDR2 FQNEAQ (reference sequence). This chain's CDR3 is CASSLPATYEQYF. CDR3 bases: TGTGCCAGCAGCTTACCGGCTACCTACGAGCAGTACTTC.

This clonotype was counted only a few times. The chain links TRBV27 to TRBJ2-7, with 11 bases fitting TRBD2. The CDR3 extends over 16 amino acids. In germline, CDR1 is MNHEY, CDR2 SMNVEV (reference sequence). J gave up 4 bases and V 8 bases, and 13 bases lay outside the gene matches. The CDR3 sequence: CASRRQRLAGQYEQYF. The CDR3 DNA reads TGTGCCAGCCGAAGACAAAGACTAGCGGGGCAATACGAGCAGTACTTC.

In its sample, this clonotype was seen a few times. V and J are TRBV7-9 and TRBJ2-2; D remains unclear. V shed 5 bases and J shed 8 bases, with 9 bases lying between them. CDR1 and CDR2 from the germline V gene are SEHNR and FQNEAQ (reference sequence). CDR3 length equals 12 residues. The DNA for the CDR3 is TGTGCCAGCAGCCCTCTCGGAGGGGAGCTGTTTTTT. As protein: CASSPLGGELFF.

This clonotype appeared many times. This chain connects TRBV28 to TRBJ2-7; D is uncertain. This CDR3 contains 11 residues. The V gene lost 1 base and the J gene lost 5 bases, with 3 bases spanning the gap. CDR1 and CDR2 (germline): MDHEN, SYDVKM. CDR3 protein: CASSLSHEQYF. CDR3 sequence (DNA): TGTGCCAGCAGTTTATCCCACGAGCAGTACTTC. The full variable domain, its missing parts supplied by reference TRBV28 and TRBJ2-7, is DVKVTQSSRYLVKRTGEKVFLECVQDMDHENMFWYRQDPGLGLRLIYFSYDVKMKEKGDIPEGYSVSREKKERFSLILESASTNQTSMYLCASSLSHEQYFGPGTRLTVT.

The chain couples TRBV15 to TRBJ2-7; D is unclear. CDR3 length: 13 amino acids. CDR1 is LNHNV and CDR2 is YYDKDF in the germline V gene (reference sequence). V lost 0 bases and J 2 bases, leaving 5 bases between the germline ends. CDR3 sequence (DNA): TGTGCCACCAGCAGAGATAACGCCTACGAGCAGTACTTC. It codes for CATSRDNAYEQYF.

This clonotype was detected only a few times. V is TRBV19 and J is TRBJ1-4; perhaps TRBD1 as D (5 bases). The V gene lost 4 bases and the J gene lost 8 bases, with 8 bases spanning the gap. Germline V gene sequence: CDR1 LNHDA, CDR2 SQIVND (reference sequence). CDR3 length: 12 residues. The DNA for the CDR3 is TGTGCCAGTAGTAATTGGGGCGAAAAACTGTTTTTT. It specifies CASSNWGEKLFF.

This clonotype was detected a few times. The chain combines TRBV7-2 with TRBJ2-1; D is unresolved. The CDR3 totals 14 residues. Germline V CDR1 and CDR2: SGHTA, FQGNSA. Trimming shortened V by 0 bases and J by 9 bases, and 12 bases separated the two germline ends. The CDR3 sequence is CASSLAQTTAEQFF. The CDR3 nucleotides read TGTGCCAGCAGCTTAGCGCAAACGACTGCTGAGCAGTTCTTC.

Only a few counts were recorded for this clonotype. The gene calls are TRBV11-3 and TRBJ1-1; D call uncertain. The germline gives CDR1 SGHNT, CDR2 YENEEA. This CDR3 has 12 residues. The V gene lost 6 bases and the J gene lost 1 base, with 6 bases spanning the gap. The CDR3: CASRRTNTEAFF. CDR3 nucleotides: TGTGCCAGCAGACGGACGAACACTGAAGCTTTCTTT.